This T cell receptor (beta chain) appears in the sequencing data of a study of low-dose radiotherapy and immunotherapy resistance in tumors. Looking at the study overall: Aspirin 300 mg was given orally each day for four cycles from cycle 1 day 1.

TRAV- and TRBV-specific primers were used for first-strand cDNA, which covered alpha and beta chains. With a constant-region primer and a V-primer adapter, TCRs were subjected to approximately 20 PCR cycles of amplification. Researchers amplified the isolated mRNA using in vitro transcription. From the reads, TCRdb called clonotypes with MiXCR, one entry per CDR3 protein. The sample shows more than 50,000 distinct CDR3 sequences, about a quarter of them seen only once. The CDR3 totals 14 residues. Germline CDR1 reads SEHNR; CDR2 reads FQNEAQ (reference sequence). V dropped 1 base and J dropped 7 bases, with 8 bases sitting between them. As to time point: before trial treatment. Donors were administered nivolumab, ipilimumab, aspirin and low-dose cyclophosphamide, together with low-dose radiotherapy. Advanced solid tumors without tumor-infiltrating lymphocytes were required for inclusion. This clonotype was observed at least ten times.

The V gene is TRBV7-9, the J gene TRBJ1-6; tentatively, D is TRBD1 (5 bases). The specimen comprised PBMCs, sampled before treatment. The sequence derives from a male donor with rectosigmoid adenocarcinoma. The CDR3 sequence is CASSLEAGNSPLHF. The CDR3 region has the DNA TGTGCCAGCAGCTTAGAGGCAGGGAATTCACCCCTCCACTTT. Looking up the rest from reference TRBV7-9 and TRBJ1-6 gives the full variable domain: DTGVSQNPRHKITKRGQNVTFRCDPISEHNRLYWYRQTLGQGPEFLTYFQNEAQLEKSRLLSDRFSAERPKGSFSTLEIQRTEQGDSAMYLCASSLEAGNSPLHFGNGTRLTVT.